The rows below give T cell receptor beta chains drawn from one sample of a study of fetal regulatory T cell absence and autoimmunity. Clones were sequenced by immunoSEQ multiplex PCR, and TCRdb holds only the in-frame ones, with some missing. The sample carries around 100,000 clones, about two thirds recorded once. Sequences were obtained from pancreas tissue. Every receptor here comes from a male donor with IPEX syndrome. The CDR3 runs from the conserved cysteine through the conserved F or W. Fields, in order: V gene, D gene, clone size, J gene, CDR3 protein, CDR3 DNA. The D gene is left open where the match is weak. Only part of the rows carry a size: once, few, many, or a class if the clone is expanded.

TRBV27	TRBD1	NA	TRBJ2-3	CASSALTGGGDTQYF	TGTGCCAGCAGTGCCCTTACAGGGGGCGGCGATACGCAGTATTTT
TRBV10-2	TRBD1	NA	TRBJ2-7	CASWTGSTYEQYF	TGCGCCAGCTGGACAGGGTCTACCTACGAGCAGTACTTC
TRBV18	NA	NA	TRBJ2-7	CASSLGDYEQYF	TGTGCCAGCTCACTGGGGGACTACGAGCAGTACTTC
TRBV2	TRBD1	NA	TRBJ2-5	CATLTQGARKTQYF	TGTGCCACCCTTACACAGGGGGCGAGGAAGACCCAGTACTTC
TRBV30	TRBD2	NA	TRBJ2-5	CAWSVSGGGETQYF	TGTGCCTGGAGTGTCTCGGGAGGCGGTGAGACCCAGTACTTC
TRBV6-6	NA	few	TRBJ2-7	CASSYVRNEQYF	TGTGCCAGCAGTTACGTCAGGAACGAGCAGTACTTC
TRBV29-1	NA	NA	TRBJ2-1	CSVDSSYNEQFF	TGCAGCGTTGACTCCTCCTACAATGAGCAGTTCTTC
TRBV5-4	TRBD1	NA	TRBJ1-1	CASSLPGQGDTEAFF	TGTGCCAGCAGCTTACCGGGACAGGGCGACACTGAAGCTTTCTTT
TRBV29-1	NA	NA	TRBJ2-1	CSVGMASYNEQFF	TGCAGCGTTGGAATGGCTAGCTACAATGAGCAGTTCTTC
TRBV20-1	NA	NA	TRBJ2-5	CSVGETQYF	TGCAGTGTGGGAGAGACCCAGTACTTC
TRBV5-8	NA	NA	TRBJ1-2	CASSLGGRGYGYTF	TGTGCCAGCAGTTTGGGGGGGCGCGGCTATGGCTACACCTTC
TRBV20-1	TRBD1	NA	TRBJ2-1	CSADRGNEQFF	TGCAGTGCTGACAGGGGCAATGAGCAGTTCTTC
TRBV6-6	NA	NA	TRBJ1-1	CASRLRGVVGAEAFF	TGTGCCAGCAGGTTACGTGGGGTGGTTGGGGCTGAAGCTTTCTTT
TRBV5-1	TRBD2	NA	TRBJ2-3	CASSSTSDSDTQYF	TGCGCCAGCAGCTCGACTAGCGACTCAGATACGCAGTATTTT
TRBV11-2	TRBD2	NA	TRBJ2-1	CASVGTSGKQFF	TGTGCCAGCGTTGGGACTAGCGGGAAGCAGTTCTTC
TRBV20-1	NA	NA	TRBJ1-2	CSASQGTGYTF	TGCAGTGCTAGCCAGGGGACGGGCTACACCTTC
TRBV19	NA	NA	TRBJ2-1	CASSIRTETQDEQFF	TGTGCCAGTAGTATTCGGACTGAGACCCAGGATGAGCAGTTCTTC
TRBV27	NA	NA	TRBJ2-7	CASSLPVGYEQYF	TGTGCCAGCAGTTTACCGGTTGGCTACGAGCAGTACTTC
TRBV7-8	NA	few	TRBJ2-7	CASSFAGHILYEQYF	TGTGCCAGCAGCTTTGCGGGACATATCCTCTACGAGCAGTACTTC
TRBV11-3	TRBD1	NA	TRBJ2-1	CASSSWTGTYNEQFF	TGTGCCAGCAGCTCCTGGACAGGGACCTACAATGAGCAGTTCTTC
TRBV12-2	NA	NA	TRBJ2-1	CASALKSLGGRSSYNEQFF	TGTGCAAGTGCGCTTAAGTCCCTAGGGGGCAGGAGCTCCTACAATGAGCAGTTCTTC
TRBV7-2	NA	NA	TRBJ2-5	CASSWRVQETQYF	TGTGCCAGCAGCTGGAGGGTCCAAGAGACCCAGTACTTC
TRBV6-5	TRBD2	NA	TRBJ2-5	CASSYFGTSGGETQYF	TGTGCCAGCAGTTACTTTGGGACTAGCGGGGGTGAGACCCAGTACTTC
TRBV5-4	TRBD2	NA	TRBJ2-5	CASSLNSGGFQETQYF	TGTGCCAGCAGTTTAAATAGCGGGGGCTTCCAAGAGACCCAGTACTTC
TRBV5-6	NA	NA	TRBJ1-1	CASSGAPNTEAFF	TGTGCCAGCAGCGGGGCCCCGAACACTGAAGCTTTCTTT
TRBV11-2	NA	few	TRBJ1-2	CASSFLPYYGYTF	TGTGCCAGCAGCTTCCTCCCCTACTATGGCTACACCTTC
TRBV27	NA	NA	TRBJ1-1	CATQPSGRPEAFF	TGTGCCACCCAACCCTCGGGACGGCCGGAAGCTTTCTTT
TRBV4-3	NA	once	TRBJ1-2	CASSQDRPGVNGYTF	TGCGCCAGCAGCCAAGATCGCCCAGGGGTAAATGGCTACACCTTC
TRBV7-9	NA	NA	TRBJ2-5	CASSLVAGYEGETQYF	TGTGCCAGCAGCTTAGTGGCTGGTTACGAGGGAGAGACCCAGTACTTC
TRBV7-6	TRBD2	NA	TRBJ2-3	CASSLRGGDTQYF	TGTGCCAGCAGCTTGCGGGGGGGAGATACGCAGTATTTT
TRBV6-5	NA	few	TRBJ1-2	CASSYGANF	TGTGCCAGCAGTTACGGGGCTAACTTC
TRBV27	TRBD2	NA	TRBJ2-7	CASSFRLAREQYF	TGTGCCAGCAGTTTCCGACTAGCAAGGGAGCAGTACTTC
TRBV6-1	NA	NA	TRBJ1-6	CAIKRENSSPLHF	TGTGCCATCAAGCGGGAGAACAGTTCACCCCTCCACTTT
TRBV7-6	NA	NA	TRBJ2-5	CASSFGKTQYF	TGTGCCAGCAGCTTCGGGAAGACCCAGTACTTC
TRBV10-3	NA	few	TRBJ1-4	CAISESGTNEKLFF	TGTGCCATCAGTGAGTCAGGAACTAATGAAAAACTGTTTTTT
TRBV6-4	NA	NA	TRBJ2-3	CASSDPTEYSTDTQYF	TGTGCCAGCAGTGACCCAACGGAATATAGCACAGATACGCAGTATTTT
TRBV5-4	NA	few	TRBJ1-2	CASWGGYGYTF	TGTGCCAGCTGGGGCGGCTATGGCTACACCTTC
TRBV6-6	NA	NA	TRBJ1-1	CATDTRGVANTEAFF	TGTGCCACCGATACGAGGGGGGTCGCGAACACTGAAGCTTTCTTT
TRBV18	NA	NA	TRBJ2-7	CASSTRTGYEQYF	TGTGCCAGCTCAACTAGGACTGGCTACGAGCAGTACTTC
TRBV5-6	NA	NA	TRBJ2-7	CASSFSGRATYEQYF	TGTGCCAGCAGCTTTTCGGGGCGGGCTACCTACGAGCAGTACTTC
TRBV5-1	TRBD1	NA	TRBJ1-2	CASSLAGGAYGYTF	TGCGCCAGCAGCTTGGCAGGGGGCGCCTATGGCTACACCTTC
TRBV7-2	TRBD2	NA	TRBJ2-7	CASSLGLAGYEQYF	TGTGCCAGCAGCTTGGGACTAGCGGGCTACGAGCAGTACTTC
TRBV5-1	TRBD1	NA	TRBJ2-5	CASRTGGAETQYF	TGCGCCAGCAGAACAGGGGGCGCAGAGACCCAGTACTTC
TRBV7-2	TRBD1	NA	TRBJ1-2	CASSLRLTGGIFYGYTF	TGTGCCAGCAGCTTACGACTCACAGGGGGTATATTCTATGGCTACACCTTC
TRBV13	NA	NA	TRBJ2-7	CASSFVTGGSRGEQYF	TGTGCCAGCAGCTTCGTAACGGGGGGCTCCAGAGGCGAGCAGTACTTC
TRBV4-3	TRBD1	NA	TRBJ1-2	CASSPIFLQGAGANYGYTF	TGCGCCAGCAGCCCCATTTTCCTGCAGGGGGCTGGAGCTAACTATGGCTACACCTTC
TRBV27	TRBD2	NA	TRBJ2-5	CASSLGLAGASYQETQYF	TGTGCCAGCAGTTTAGGGCTAGCGGGGGCGTCGTACCAAGAGACCCAGTACTTC
TRBV27	NA	few	TRBJ2-7	CASSSGTTYEQYF	TGTGCCAGCAGTTCCGGGACAACCTACGAGCAGTACTTC
TRBV15	NA	NA	TRBJ2-1	CATSPAGTRYNEQFF	TGTGCCACCAGCCCCGCGGGGACACGCTACAATGAGCAGTTCTTC
TRBV30	NA	NA	TRBJ1-5	CAWSRGSNQPQHF	TGTGCCTGGAGTAGGGGGAGCAATCAGCCCCAGCATTTT
TRBV15	TRBD1	NA	TRBJ2-7	CATSRDYLGGTGPSYEQYF	TGTGCCACCAGCAGAGATTACCTAGGAGGGACAGGGCCCTCCTACGAGCAGTACTTC
TRBV7-9	NA	NA	TRBJ2-1	CASRSRGEGAYNEQFF	TGTGCCAGCAGGAGTCGAGGAGAGGGGGCCTACAATGAGCAGTTCTTC
TRBV10-3	TRBD2	NA	TRBJ2-6	CAIRTSARSGANVLTF	TGTGCCATCAGGACTAGCGCACGCTCTGGGGCCAACGTCCTGACTTTC
TRBV11-3	NA	NA	TRBJ2-3	CASSFPTDTQYF	TGTGCCAGCAGCTTCCCGACAGATACGCAGTATTTT
TRBV6-5	TRBD1	NA	TRBJ2-3	CASSYQGAGTQYF	TGTGCCAGCAGTTACCAGGGGGCGGGTACGCAGTATTTT
TRBV5-6	NA	NA	TRBJ2-7	CASSLGLYEQYF	TGTGCCAGCAGCTTGGGTCTCTACGAGCAGTACTTC
TRBV29-1	NA	NA	TRBJ1-2	CSAGPGVEGYTF	TGCAGCGCCGGGCCCGGAGTCGAGGGCTACACCTTC
TRBV10-3	TRBD2	few	TRBJ2-7	CAISGGADEQYF	TGTGCCATCAGCGGGGGGGCAGACGAGCAGTACTTC
TRBV5-6	TRBD1	NA	TRBJ2-2	CASSPPVGTGKTGELFF	TGTGCCAGCAGCCCCCCAGTTGGGACAGGGAAAACCGGGGAGCTGTTTTTT
TRBV19	NA	NA	TRBJ2-7	CASSIGTSEQYF	TGTGCCAGTAGTATTGGTACATCCGAGCAGTACTTC